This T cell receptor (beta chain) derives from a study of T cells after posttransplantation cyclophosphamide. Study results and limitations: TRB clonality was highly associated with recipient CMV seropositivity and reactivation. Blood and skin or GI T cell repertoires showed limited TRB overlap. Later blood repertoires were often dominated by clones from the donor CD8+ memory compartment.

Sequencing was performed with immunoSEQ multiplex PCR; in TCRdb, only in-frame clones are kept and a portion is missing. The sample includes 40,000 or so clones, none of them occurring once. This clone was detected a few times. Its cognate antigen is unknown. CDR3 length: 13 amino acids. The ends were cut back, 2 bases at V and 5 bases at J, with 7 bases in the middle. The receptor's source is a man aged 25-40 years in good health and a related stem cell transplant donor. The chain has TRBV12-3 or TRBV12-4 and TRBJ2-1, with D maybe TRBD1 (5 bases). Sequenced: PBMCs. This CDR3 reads CASSLRQNNEQFF. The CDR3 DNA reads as TGTGCCAGCAGTTTAAGACAGAACAATGAGCAGTTCTTC.